This T cell receptor beta chain derives from a study of shared clonotypes between healthy human individuals. Study-wide points: Of the naive CD4 clonotypes, around 4.8% were shared across a handful of donors.

Germline CDR1 is SGHRS and CDR2 is YFSETQ. The CDR3 loop spans 16 amino acids. Trimming took 4 bases from V and 0 from J, leaving 13 bases between them. Libraries were prepared by immunoSEQ multiplex PCR; TCRdb keeps only in-frame clonotypes and omits some of them. The sample has over a million clones, roughly 74% seen once; the top ten hold 0.5% to 0.6%. The donor population consisted of healthy HIV-negative adults with no recent acute infections or vaccinations. Comment on this clone: Its matching antigen is unknown.

This sequence joins TRBV5-1 and TRBJ1-4; possible D gene TRBD1, 5 bases. The TCR comes from a man younger than 35 in good health. Some clones in this sample may be carry-over from other donors' samples. The sample comprised memory CD4+ T cells from PBMCs. Stated subset: CD45RA-negative fraction. The CDR3 nucleotides are TGCGCCAGCAGCCCGGGAGGGGTTGCAACTAATGAAAAACTGTTTTTT. Its translation is CASSPGGVATNEKLFF.